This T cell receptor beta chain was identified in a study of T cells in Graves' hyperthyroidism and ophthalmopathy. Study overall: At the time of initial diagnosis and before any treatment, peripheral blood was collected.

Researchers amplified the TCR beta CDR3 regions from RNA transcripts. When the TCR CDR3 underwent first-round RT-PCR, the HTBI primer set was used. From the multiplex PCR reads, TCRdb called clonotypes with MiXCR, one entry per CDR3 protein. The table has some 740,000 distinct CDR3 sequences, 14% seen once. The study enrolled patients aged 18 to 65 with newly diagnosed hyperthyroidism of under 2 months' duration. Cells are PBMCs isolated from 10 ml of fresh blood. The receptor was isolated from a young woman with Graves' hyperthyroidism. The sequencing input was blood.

The CDR3 DNA reads as TGTGCCACCAGCAGAGGGGGGGGGGGCGGCTCCGGGGAGCTGTTTTTT. The encoded protein is CATSRGGGGGSGELFF. The J gene is TRBJ2-2, the V gene TRBV15; TRBD2 is a possible D gene (7 bases). Trimming pared 1 base from V and 6 bases from J, leaving 15 bases between. This CDR3 contains 16 residues. Germline CDR1 reads LNHNV; CDR2 reads YYDKDF (reference sequence).